The rows below give T cell receptor beta chains drawn from one sample of a study of T cell changes during pregnancy in multiple sclerosis. TCRdb's table, derived via immunoSEQ multiplex PCR, lists solely in-frame clones and lacks some. The sample records around 56,000 clones, roughly 94% being singletons. The specimen was CD8+ T cells from peripheral blood mononuclear cells, collected after pregnancy. Receptors originate from a female donor with multiple sclerosis, enrolled in a pregnancy study. Both conserved end residues are part of each CDR3. Each record gives: J gene, D gene, clone size, V gene, CDR3 length, CDR3 protein, CDR3 DNA. D genes are given only for firm matches. Size is stated for part of the rows, as once, few or many counts, or as a class when the clone is expanded.

j_gene: TRBJ2-3
d_gene: TRBD2
abundance: NA
v_gene: TRBV7-9
len: 15
CDR3aa: CASSFGTSATDTQYF
CDR3nt: TGTGCCAGCAGCTTCGGGACTAGCGCCACAGATACGCAGTATTTT

j_gene: TRBJ2-7
d_gene: NA
abundance: NA
v_gene: TRBV19
len: 14
CDR3aa: CASSIGQGSYEQYF
CDR3nt: TGTGCCAGTAGTATTGGGCAGGGCTCCTACGAGCAGTACTTC

j_gene: TRBJ1-1
d_gene: NA
abundance: few
v_gene: TRBV7-9
len: 15
CDR3aa: CASSLVLGADTEAFF
CDR3nt: TGTGCCAGCAGCTTAGTGTTGGGGGCTGACACTGAAGCTTTCTTT

j_gene: TRBJ2-3
d_gene: NA
abundance: NA
v_gene: TRBV7-6
len: 14
CDR3aa: CASSLFSDTDTQYF
CDR3nt: TGTGCCAGCAGCTTATTCAGCGACACAGATACGCAGTATTTT

j_gene: TRBJ2-7
d_gene: NA
abundance: NA
v_gene: TRBV28
len: 12
CDR3aa: CASSTSGGEQYF
CDR3nt: NA

j_gene: TRBJ1-4
d_gene: NA
abundance: once
v_gene: TRBV4-1
len: 17
CDR3aa: CASSQGFGVVQGEKLFF
CDR3nt: TGCGCCAGCAGCCAAGGGTTCGGGGTCGTACAGGGAGAAAAACTGTTTTTT

j_gene: TRBJ1-5
d_gene: NA
abundance: NA
v_gene: TRBV7-8
len: 15
CDR3aa: CASSLEQGGNQPQHF
CDR3nt: TGTGCCAGCAGCTTAGAACAGGGAGGCAATCAGCCCCAGCATTTT

j_gene: TRBJ2-3
d_gene: TRBD2
abundance: NA
v_gene: TRBV13
len: 14
CDR3aa: CASSLGAGGDTQYF
CDR3nt: TGTGCCAGCAGCCTAGGTGCGGGAGGAGATACGCAGTATTTT

j_gene: TRBJ1-2
d_gene: TRBD1
abundance: NA
v_gene: TRBV9
len: 15
CDR3aa: CASSGADRGRSGYTF
CDR3nt: TGTGCCAGCAGCGGGGCGGACAGGGGCCGGTCTGGCTACACCTTC

j_gene: TRBJ2-4
d_gene: NA
abundance: NA
v_gene: TRBV27
len: 15
CDR3aa: CASSQTPGLKNIQYF
CDR3nt: TGTGCCAGCAGCCAAACCCCGGGACTCAAAAACATTCAGTACTTC

j_gene: TRBJ1-3
d_gene: NA
abundance: NA
v_gene: TRBV6-1
len: 15
CDR3aa: CASSEARYSGNTIYF
CDR3nt: TGTGCCAGCAGTGAGGCCAGATACTCTGGAAACACCATATATTTT

j_gene: TRBJ2-5
d_gene: NA
abundance: once
v_gene: TRBV2
len: 14
CDR3aa: CASSRDTTSETQYF
CDR3nt: TGTGCCAGCAGTCGTGATACTACATCGGAGACCCAGTACTTC

j_gene: TRBJ1-2
d_gene: NA
abundance: NA
v_gene: TRBV4-1
len: 14
CDR3aa: CASSQDSGFYGYTF
CDR3nt: TGCGCCAGCAGCCAAGACTCAGGTTTCTATGGCTACACCTTC

j_gene: TRBJ2-7
d_gene: NA
abundance: few
v_gene: TRBV6-6
len: 11
CDR3aa: CASSYGREQYF
CDR3nt: TGTGCCAGCAGTTATGGCAGGGAGCAGTACTTC

j_gene: TRBJ2-5
d_gene: NA
abundance: NA
v_gene: TRBV7-9
len: 14
CDR3aa: CASSPLGHQETQYF
CDR3nt: TGTGCCAGCAGCCCCCTGGGGCACCAAGAGACCCAGTACTTC

j_gene: TRBJ2-7
d_gene: TRBD1
abundance: NA
v_gene: TRBV30
len: 14
CDR3aa: CAWSHDRAIHEQYF
CDR3nt: TGTGCCTGGAGTCATGACAGGGCGATCCACGAGCAGTACTTC

j_gene: TRBJ2-1
d_gene: TRBD1
abundance: NA
v_gene: TRBV11-3
len: 16
CDR3aa: CASSLAGTGGYNEQFF
CDR3nt: TGTGCCAGCAGCTTAGCTGGGACAGGGGGATACAATGAGCAGTTCTTC

j_gene: TRBJ2-7
d_gene: NA
abundance: few
v_gene: TRBV29-1
len: 12
CDR3aa: CSVESGAGEQYF
CDR3nt: TGCAGCGTTGAGTCAGGGGCGGGCGAGCAGTACTTC

j_gene: TRBJ1-1
d_gene: NA
abundance: NA
v_gene: TRBV15
len: 13
CDR3aa: CATTTNPNTEAFF
CDR3nt: TGTGCCACCACGACAAACCCGAACACTGAAGCTTTCTTT

j_gene: TRBJ2-1
d_gene: TRBD2
abundance: NA
v_gene: TRBV2
len: 16
CDR3aa: CASQENSGSSYNEQFF
CDR3nt: TGTGCCAGTCAAGAAAATAGCGGGAGCTCCTACAATGAGCAGTTCTTC

j_gene: TRBJ2-7
d_gene: TRBD1
abundance: NA
v_gene: TRBV19
len: 14
CDR3aa: CASSSGQGSYEQYF
CDR3nt: TGTGCCAGTAGTTCAGGACAGGGGTCCTACGAGCAGTACTTC

j_gene: TRBJ2-7
d_gene: NA
abundance: NA
v_gene: TRBV2
len: 15
CDR3aa: CASSVTGVHSYEQYF
CDR3nt: TGTGCCAGCAGTGTAACGGGGGTTCACTCCTACGAGCAGTACTTC

j_gene: TRBJ1-1
d_gene: NA
abundance: NA
v_gene: TRBV7-8
len: 15
CDR3aa: CASSPDRGWNTEAFF
CDR3nt: TGTGCCAGCAGCCCAGATAGGGGGTGGAACACTGAAGCTTTCTTT

j_gene: TRBJ2-7
d_gene: NA
abundance: NA
v_gene: TRBV6-1
len: 12
CDR3aa: CASRTGMYEQYF
CDR3nt: TGTGCCAGCAGGACAGGAATGTACGAGCAGTACTTC

j_gene: TRBJ2-7
d_gene: TRBD1
abundance: NA
v_gene: TRBV4-1
len: 15
CDR3aa: CASSPFTGTDYEQYF
CDR3nt: TGCGCCAGCAGCCCTTTCACCGGGACAGACTACGAGCAGTACTTC

j_gene: TRBJ2-7
d_gene: TRBD1
abundance: NA
v_gene: TRBV5-1
len: 14
CDR3aa: CASSLPDRGVEQYF
CDR3nt: TGCGCCAGCAGCTTGCCGGACAGGGGGGTTGAGCAGTACTTC

j_gene: TRBJ2-7
d_gene: NA
abundance: NA
v_gene: TRBV28
len: 14
CDR3aa: CASSDGLRPYEQYF
CDR3nt: TGTGCCAGCAGCGATGGACTTCGCCCGTACGAGCAGTACTTC

j_gene: TRBJ2-3
d_gene: NA
abundance: NA
v_gene: TRBV6-6
len: 13
CDR3aa: CASSSLAGDTQYF
CDR3nt: TGTGCCAGCAGTTCCCTAGCCGGAGATACGCAGTATTTT

j_gene: TRBJ2-1
d_gene: NA
abundance: NA
v_gene: TRBV5-6
len: 11
CDR3aa: CASSLGEEQFF
CDR3nt: TGTGCCAGCAGCTTGGGAGAGGAGCAGTTCTTC

j_gene: TRBJ1-1
d_gene: NA
abundance: NA
v_gene: TRBV27
len: 14
CDR3aa: CASSFGMTPTEAFF
CDR3nt: TGTGCCAGCAGTTTCGGGATGACTCCCACTGAAGCTTTCTTT

j_gene: TRBJ2-7
d_gene: TRBD2
abundance: NA
v_gene: TRBV4-3
len: 15
CDR3aa: CASSQDDASGDEQYF
CDR3nt: TGCGCCAGCAGCCAAGATGACGCTAGCGGGGACGAGCAGTACTTC

j_gene: TRBJ2-7
d_gene: TRBD2
abundance: NA
v_gene: TRBV19
len: 15
CDR3aa: CASSSRLAGWYEQYF
CDR3nt: TGTGCCAGCTCCTCAAGACTAGCGGGATGGTACGAGCAGTACTTC

j_gene: TRBJ2-1
d_gene: TRBD2
abundance: NA
v_gene: TRBV27
len: 15
CDR3aa: CASSLGGRVRDEQFF
CDR3nt: TGTGCCAGCAGTTTAGGCGGGAGGGTGAGGGATGAGCAGTTCTTC

j_gene: TRBJ1-5
d_gene: TRBD1
abundance: NA
v_gene: TRBV2
len: 15
CDR3aa: CASSGTGNSNQPQHF
CDR3nt: TGTGCCAGCAGTGGGACAGGGAATAGCAATCAGCCCCAGCATTTT

j_gene: TRBJ1-5
d_gene: NA
abundance: NA
v_gene: TRBV28
len: 15
CDR3aa: CASTPGGGINQPQHF
CDR3nt: TGTGCCAGCACCCCGGGAGGGGGTATCAATCAGCCCCAGCATTTT

j_gene: TRBJ2-7
d_gene: TRBD1
abundance: NA
v_gene: TRBV27
len: 13
CDR3aa: CASADRAQVEQYF
CDR3nt: TGTGCCAGCGCAGACAGGGCCCAGGTTGAGCAGTACTTC

j_gene: TRBJ2-7
d_gene: NA
abundance: NA
v_gene: TRBV5-1
len: 14
CDR3aa: CASSLVGRSYEQYF
CDR3nt: TGCGCCAGCAGCTTGGTGGGCAGAAGCTACGAGCAGTACTTC

j_gene: TRBJ2-2
d_gene: TRBD1
abundance: once
v_gene: TRBV6-4
len: 15
CDR3aa: CASSDSTQGAGELFF
CDR3nt: TGTGCCAGCAGTGACTCGACGCAGGGGGCCGGGGAGCTGTTTTTT

j_gene: TRBJ2-5
d_gene: NA
abundance: NA
v_gene: TRBV7-8
len: 15
CDR3aa: CASSPETGPQETQYF
CDR3nt: TGTGCCAGCAGCCCAGAGACAGGCCCCCAAGAGACCCAGTACTTC

j_gene: TRBJ2-2
d_gene: TRBD1
abundance: NA
v_gene: TRBV30
len: 16
CDR3aa: CAWSVGRDRNTGELFF
CDR3nt: TGTGCCTGGAGTGTTGGTAGGGACAGGAACACCGGGGAGCTGTTTTTT

j_gene: TRBJ2-1
d_gene: NA
abundance: NA
v_gene: TRBV7-9
len: 16
CDR3aa: CASSLAWQGGDNEQFF
CDR3nt: TGTGCCAGCAGCTTAGCGTGGCAAGGCGGTGACAATGAGCAGTTCTTC

j_gene: TRBJ2-7
d_gene: NA
abundance: NA
v_gene: TRBV15
len: 16
CDR3aa: CATSRSKKGVSYEQYF
CDR3nt: TGTGCCACCAGCAGGTCTAAAAAGGGAGTTTCCTACGAGCAGTACTTC

j_gene: TRBJ1-2
d_gene: NA
abundance: NA
v_gene: TRBV28
len: 15
CDR3aa: CASSLPWDNYYGYTF
CDR3nt: TGTGCCAGCAGTTTACCCTGGGACAATTACTATGGCTACACCTTC

j_gene: TRBJ1-2
d_gene: NA
abundance: NA
v_gene: TRBV27
len: 14
CDR3aa: CASSLGREDYGYTF
CDR3nt: TGTGCCAGCAGTTTAGGCAGGGAAGACTATGGCTACACCTTC

j_gene: TRBJ2-1
d_gene: TRBD2
abundance: NA
v_gene: TRBV11-2
len: 18
CDR3aa: CASSLEIIAGPSYNEQFF
CDR3nt: TGTGCCAGCAGCTTAGAAATAATAGCGGGTCCCTCCTACAATGAGCAGTTCTTC

j_gene: TRBJ2-1
d_gene: TRBD2
abundance: NA
v_gene: TRBV19
len: 15
CDR3aa: CASRDRDYNYNEQFF
CDR3nt: TGTGCCAGTAGGGACCGGGACTACAACTACAATGAGCAGTTCTTC